This T cell receptor (beta chain) came from a study of CD4+ T cells in melanoma (dated by TCRdb to 2021 to 2024). Study-level background: The study examined neoantigen-specific CD4+ T cells in human melanoma.

CDR1 and CDR2, looked up from the germline V gene, are SGHVS and FQNEAQ. V ends up 2 bases short and J 0 bases short, with an unmatched junction base count of 12. CDR3 length: 19 amino acids, cysteine to phenylalanine. The read is trimmed to its CDR3 DNA, 57 bases read in frame from base 1. The donors were melanoma patients. Here is what the overall study found, with its caveats: Diverse differentiation states were reported to be shown by neoantigen-specific CD4+ T cells in melanoma. Neoantigen-specific CD4+ T cells were reported to be correlated with the function of CD8+ T cells, macrophages and B cells.

Details on this clone: No cognate antigen has been identified for it. One base away there is no much larger clone; base qualities are not given.

The library was obtained by the immunoSEQ multiplex PCR assay. TCRdb limited this immuneACCESS table to in-frame rearrangements with V and J called. A share of clones is missing; checked studies link under half to unresolved V genes, and the rest is unexplained. Here the sample has approximately 110,000 clones; about 90% occur a single time. The ten largest clones take up 2.5% to 3.5% of the sample. This clonotype originated in a human donor with melanoma. This receptor chain uses TRBV7-8 and TRBJ2-1, with 8 bases matching TRBD2. Sequencing used peripheral blood. CDR3 region: CASSLYGRGAPSSYNEQFF. Here is the DNA: TGTGCCAGCAGCTTATACGGGAGGGGAGCGCCGAGCTCCTACAATGAGCAGTTCTTC.